Sequencing of this TCR beta chain was carried out in a study of blood T cell repertoires in COVID-19. Study information: Acute-phase and convalescent COVID-19 samples originated in the United States, Italy and Spain. Sources were T cells, B-cell-depleted T cells, or PBMCs; the material itself was cDNA or gDNA.

Authors' methods: Scientists estimated how many nucleated cells there were by amplifying reference gene primers. Here immunoSEQ multiplex PCR was the method, and the copy in TCRdb shows in-frame clones only, minus some. That table furnishes V, J and clone size, whereas the DNA furnished D and trimming. The sample consists of about 150,000 clones, around 82% of them appearing once. Per the germline V gene, CDR1 is LGHDT and CDR2 is YNNKEL (reference sequence). Trimming at V came to 1 base and at J to 8 bases, leaving 12 bases not matched to a gene. The length of the CDR3 is 16 residues. The V call is TRBV3-1 (or the pseudogene TRBV3-2), the J call TRBJ1-2; 8 bases agree with TRBD1. Sequenced input: peripheral blood. The receptor's source is a woman aged 45-65 years with acute or convalescent COVID-19. The chain's CDR3 is CASSQVGTGLRWGYTF. The CDR3 coding sequence is TGTGCCAGCAGCCAAGTGGGGACAGGCCTCCGGTGGGGCTACACCTTC.